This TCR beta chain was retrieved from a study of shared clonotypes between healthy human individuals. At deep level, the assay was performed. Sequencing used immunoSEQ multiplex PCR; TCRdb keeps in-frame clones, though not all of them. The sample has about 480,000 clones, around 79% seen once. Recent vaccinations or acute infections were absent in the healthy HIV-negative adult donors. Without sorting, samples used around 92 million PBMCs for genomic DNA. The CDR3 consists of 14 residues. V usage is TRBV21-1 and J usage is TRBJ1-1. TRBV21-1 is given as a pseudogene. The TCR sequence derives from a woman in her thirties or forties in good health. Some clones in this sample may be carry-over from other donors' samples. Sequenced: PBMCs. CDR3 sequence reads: CASSGTALEPEAFF. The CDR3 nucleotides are TGTGCCAGCAGTGGGACCGCCCTTGAGCCTGAAGCTTTCTTT.